These 21 T cell receptor beta chains came from one sample sequenced in a study of blood T cells in healthy people across ages. The second PCR ran roughly 7 to 11 cycles with a sample-barcoded 5' primer and J-beta primers. One entry per CDR3 protein results from TCRdb running MiXCR on the 5' RACE reads. The sample lists 1.5 million to 2 million distinct CDR3 sequences; about 31% were seen once. The sample was blood. These receptors were collected from a woman aged 25 to 45 in good health.

V gene TRBV7-2 combines with J gene TRBJ1-1; D is perhaps TRBD1 (5 bases). The CDR3 contains 14 residues. V was clipped by 4 bases and J by 5 bases, with 14 bases between them. Per the germline V gene, CDR1 is SGHTA and CDR2 is FQGNSA. The CDR3 coding sequence is TGTGCCAGCAGCTCAGAGGGGCGATTTACTGAAGCTTTCTTT. This translates into CASSSEGRFTEAFF.

The chain uses TRBV4-1 and TRBJ1-2; maybe TRBD1 (5 bases). This CDR3 region has 14 residues. V lost 1 base and J lost 2, with 8 bases in between. The germline gives CDR1 MGHRA, CDR2 YSYEKL. The CDR3 here is CASSQGGMNYGYTF. CDR3 DNA: TGCGCCAGCAGCCAAGGGGGCATGAACTATGGCTACACCTTC.

The chain carries TRBV12-3 or TRBV12-4 and TRBJ2-3; D not resolved. Trimming removed 3 bases at V and 3 bases at J, with 10 bases between. The CDR3 consists of 14 residues. The CDR3 DNA follows: TGTGCCAGCAGTTTGGGCTGGAAAACAGATACGCAGTATTTT. Its protein product is CASSLGWKTDTQYF.

This clonotype showed up just a few times. The gene calls are TRBV27 and TRBJ2-7; D gene uncertain. V was trimmed by 4 bases and J by 2 bases, leaving 12 bases between them. CDR1 is MNHEY, CDR2 SMNVEV, per germline (reference sequence). The CDR3 runs to 14 residues. CDR3 amino acids: CASSSRQDAYEQYF. The CDR3 nucleotides are TGTGCCAGCAGTTCACGGCAGGATGCCTACGAGCAGTACTTC.

This clonotype was observed at least ten times. The V and J genes are TRBV9 and TRBJ2-1, with 12 bases aligning to TRBD2. After removal of 0 bases from V and 7 bases from J, the junction contained 11 bases not matched to a gene. CDR1 and CDR2 (germline): SGDLS, YYNGEE. The CDR3 has 18 amino acids. Here the CDR3 reads CASSVGSSGTSGFNEQFF. CDR3 coding DNA: TGTGCCAGCAGCGTAGGATCATCCGGGACTAGCGGGTTTAATGAGCAGTTCTTC.

This chain links TRBV20-1 with TRBJ1-1, with D perhaps TRBD1 (6 bases). Trimming left V 6 bases short and J 0 bases short, with 11 bases between. CDR3 length: 13 residues. CDR1 is DFQATT, CDR2 SNEGSKA, per germline (reference sequence). The CDR3 spells CSAARGVNTEAFF. The CDR3 coding sequence is TGCAGTGCAGCAAGGGGGGTGAACACTGAAGCTTTCTTT.

Of note for this clonotype: At one end, the junction sequence differs from germline, possibly due to a read error. The J gene is TRBJ1-2, the V gene TRBV25-1; D may be TRBD1 (6 bases). CDR3 length: 13 residues. The germline V gene encodes CDR1 MGHDK and CDR2 SYGVNS. The CDR3 protein is CTSSEGGGYGYTF. The CDR3 DNA follows: TGTACCAGCAGTGAGGGAGGGGGCTATGGCTACACCTTC.

The J gene is TRBJ2-5, the V gene TRBV11-2, with TRBD1 matching 7 bases. This CDR3 spans 16 amino acids. In germline, CDR1 is SGHAT, CDR2 FQNNGV. The trim removed 7 bases at V and 2 bases at J, leaving 13 bases unmatched. The CDR3 reads CASTPWAGGIQETQYF. DNA of the CDR3: TGTGCCAGCACCCCATGGGCAGGGGGTATACAAGAGACCCAGTACTTC. The variable domain in full, with the rest retrieved from reference TRBV11-2 and TRBJ2-5, is EAGVAQSPRYKIIEKRQSVAFWCNPISGHATLYWYQQILGQGPKLLIQFQNNGVVDDSQLPKDRFSAERLKGVDSTLKIQPAKLEDSAVYLCASTPWAGGIQETQYFGPGTRLLVL.

This clonotype was found a few times. The V call is TRBV11-2, the J call TRBJ2-1; maybe TRBD2 (6 bases). In germline, CDR1 is SGHAT, CDR2 FQNNGV. V was shortened by 5 bases and J by 0 bases, with 11 bases between the two germline ends. There are 15 residues in the CDR3. The CDR3 coding sequence is TGTGCCAGCAGCGTATCGGAGGGCTCCTACAATGAGCAGTTCTTC. Translated: CASSVSEGSYNEQFF. Filled out from reference TRBV11-2 and TRBJ2-1, the complete variable domain reads EAGVAQSPRYKIIEKRQSVAFWCNPISGHATLYWYQQILGQGPKLLIQFQNNGVVDDSQLPKDRFSAERLKGVDSTLKIQPAKLEDSAVYLCASSVSEGSYNEQFFGPGTRLTVL.

V usage is TRBV27 and J usage is TRBJ1-1; 7 bases are shared with TRBD1. Trimming cost V 6 bases and J 6 bases; bases outside gene matches: 7. The CDR3 extends over 13 amino acids. Germline assignment: CDR1 MNHEY and CDR2 SMNVEV (reference sequence). CDR3 sequence: CASSLVQGAEAFF. CDR3 DNA: TGTGCCAGCAGCTTAGTGCAGGGGGCTGAAGCTTTCTTT.

This clonotype has just one count. V usage is TRBV5-1 and J usage is TRBJ2-3, with 7 bases identical to TRBD1. Germline V CDR1 and CDR2: SGHRS, YFSETQ. This CDR3 has 15 residues. Trimming removed 4 bases from V and 2 bases from J; junction bases left unmatched: 7. This chain's CDR3 is CASSLWGQITDTQYF. CDR3 nucleotide sequence: TGCGCCAGCAGCCTGTGGGGACAGATCACAGATACGCAGTATTTT.

This clonotype has more than one count but fewer than ten. This chain links TRBV28 with TRBJ2-7; D perhaps matches TRBD1 (6 bases). The V end lost 6 bases, the J end lost 6 bases, and 15 bases lay between the germline ends. The CDR3 is 13 amino acids. Germline CDR1 reads MDHEN; CDR2 reads SYDVKM. The CDR3 DNA is TGTGCCAGCAGGGCCGGGACACTGGGCGAGCAGTACTTC. Translation gives CASRAGTLGEQYF.

This chain joins TRBV27 and TRBJ2-7, with 7 bases matching TRBD1. Germline V CDR1 and CDR2: MNHEY, SMNVEV (reference sequence). CDR3 length: 14 residues. J lost 7 bases, V lost 11 bases, and 17 bases had no gene match. The CDR3 loop is CAVQTGTVPREQYF. The CDR3 nucleotides read TGTGCCGTCCAAACCGGGACAGTACCACGAGAGCAGTACTTC.

This clonotype was picked up a small number of times. The chain has TRBV25-1 and TRBJ1-2; tentatively, D is TRBD1 (6 bases). V was clipped by 4 bases and J by 7 bases, with 19 bases between them. The CDR3 has 15 amino acids. Germline-derived CDR1 and CDR2 are MGHDK and SYGVNS. CDR3 residues: CASSVAGAGAAGYTF. CDR3 in DNA: TGTGCCAGCAGTGTTGCGGGGGCAGGGGCGGCTGGCTACACCTTC.

The chain employs TRBV4-1 and TRBJ2-3; D may correspond to TRBD1 or TRBD2 (5 bases each). This CDR3 is 17 amino acids long. Germline V gene lookup returns CDR1 MGHRA and CDR2 YSYEKL. V gave up 0 bases and J gave up 0 bases, with 13 bases separating them. Here the CDR3 DNA reads TGCGCCAGCAGCCAAGAGGGGACCACATTCAGCACAGATACGCAGTATTTT. It codes for CASSQEGTTFSTDTQYF.

Details on this clonotype: A junction end diverges from the germline sequence, so it may reflect a read error. The gene calls are TRBV12-3 or TRBV12-4 and TRBJ2-2; possibly TRBD1 or TRBD2 for D (5 bases each). The CDR3 is made up of 14 amino acids. CDR3 nucleotides: TGCGCCAGCAGCTTGTCAGGGAGCACCGGGGAGCTGTTTTTT. This encodes CASSLSGSTGELFF.

This clonotype was seen more than once but under ten times. DNA for the CDR3: TGTGCCAGCAGTTTAAGTACACCCACTGAAGCTTTCTTT. It encodes CASSLSTPTEAFF. The rearrangement joins TRBV12-3 or TRBV12-4 to TRBJ1-1; D ambiguous. Trimming shortened V by 2 bases and J by 4 bases, and 8 bases separated the two germline ends. This CDR3 region has 13 residues.

This clonotype appeared a few times. The genes are TRBV10-1 and TRBJ1-5; no firm D call. Germline CDR1 is WNHNN and CDR2 is SYGVQD (reference sequence). V shed 0 bases and J shed 4 bases, with 13 bases lying between them. The CDR3 loop spans 16 amino acids. CDR3 nucleotides: TGCGCCAGCAGTGAGTCGGGAGGGATTAGGAATCAGCCCCAGCATTTT. It yields the protein CASSESGGIRNQPQHF.

Turning to this clonotype: One junction end does not reproduce the germline sequence, and a read error may be involved. The rearrangement links TRBV28 to TRBJ2-5, with a possible D match to TRBD1 (6 bases). The germline V gene encodes CDR1 MDHEN and CDR2 SYDVKM. The CDR3 totals 18 residues. The DNA of the CDR3 is TGTGCCAGCAGTTTCCTCTTTAGGGGGTCCGAGGACCAGGAGACCCAGTACTTC. Encoded protein: CASSFLFRGSEDQETQYF.

Note on this clonotype: This may be a read error: a much more frequent sequence differs by one nucleotide. CDR3 residues: CSAKDPASGPYEQYF. The CDR3, as DNA: TGCAGTGCTAAAGATCCGGCTAGCGGACCCTACGAGCAGTACTTC. The gene calls are TRBV20-1 and TRBJ2-7; TRBD2 agrees at 7 bases. The CDR3 is 15 residues long. Trimming removed 4 bases from V and 2 bases from J; junction bases left unmatched: 11. CDR1 is DFQATT and CDR2 is SNEGSKA in the germline V gene (reference sequence).

The chain employs TRBV5-6 and TRBJ1-2; no definite D call. The CDR3 contains 13 residues. Germline V gene sequence: CDR1 SGHDT, CDR2 YYEEEE. V dropped 1 base and J dropped 9 bases, with 13 bases sitting between them. The DNA of the CDR3 is TGTGCCAGCAGCTTGTCCGCCCTTCCAAGCTACACCTTC. It yields the protein CASSLSALPSYTF.